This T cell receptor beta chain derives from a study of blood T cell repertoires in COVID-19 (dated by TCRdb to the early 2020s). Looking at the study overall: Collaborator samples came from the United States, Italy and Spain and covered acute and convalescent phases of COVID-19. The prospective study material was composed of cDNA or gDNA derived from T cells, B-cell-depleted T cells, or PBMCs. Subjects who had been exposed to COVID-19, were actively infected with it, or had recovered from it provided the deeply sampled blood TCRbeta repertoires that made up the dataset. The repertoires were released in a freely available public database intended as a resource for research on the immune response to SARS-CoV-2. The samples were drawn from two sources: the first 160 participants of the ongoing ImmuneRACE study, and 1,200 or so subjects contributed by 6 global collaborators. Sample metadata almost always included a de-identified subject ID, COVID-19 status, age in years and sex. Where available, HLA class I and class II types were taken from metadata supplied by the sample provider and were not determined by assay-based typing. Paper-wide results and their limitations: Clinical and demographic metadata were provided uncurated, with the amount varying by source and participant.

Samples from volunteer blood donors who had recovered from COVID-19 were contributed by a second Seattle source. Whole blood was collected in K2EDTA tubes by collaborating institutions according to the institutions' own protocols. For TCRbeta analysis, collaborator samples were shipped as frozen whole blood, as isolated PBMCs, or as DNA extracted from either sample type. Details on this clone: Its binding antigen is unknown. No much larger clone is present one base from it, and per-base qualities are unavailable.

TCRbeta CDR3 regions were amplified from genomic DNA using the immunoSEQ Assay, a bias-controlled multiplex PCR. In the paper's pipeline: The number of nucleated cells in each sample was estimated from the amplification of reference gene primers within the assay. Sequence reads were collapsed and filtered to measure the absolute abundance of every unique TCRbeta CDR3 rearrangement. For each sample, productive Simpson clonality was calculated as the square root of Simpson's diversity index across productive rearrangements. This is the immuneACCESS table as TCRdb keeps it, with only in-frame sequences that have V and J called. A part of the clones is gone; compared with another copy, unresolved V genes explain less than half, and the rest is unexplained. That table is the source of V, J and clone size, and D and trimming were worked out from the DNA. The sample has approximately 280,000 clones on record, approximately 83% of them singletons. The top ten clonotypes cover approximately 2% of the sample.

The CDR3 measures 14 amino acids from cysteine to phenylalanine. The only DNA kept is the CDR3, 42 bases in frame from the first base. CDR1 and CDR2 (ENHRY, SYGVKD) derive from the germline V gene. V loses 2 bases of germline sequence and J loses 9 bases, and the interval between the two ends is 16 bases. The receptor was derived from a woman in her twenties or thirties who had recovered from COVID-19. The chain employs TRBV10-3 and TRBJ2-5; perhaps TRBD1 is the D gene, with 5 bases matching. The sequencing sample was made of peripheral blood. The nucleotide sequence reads TGTGCCATCAGTGAGGGGAAAGGGGATCGCCCCCAGTACTTC. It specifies CAISEGKGDRPQYF.